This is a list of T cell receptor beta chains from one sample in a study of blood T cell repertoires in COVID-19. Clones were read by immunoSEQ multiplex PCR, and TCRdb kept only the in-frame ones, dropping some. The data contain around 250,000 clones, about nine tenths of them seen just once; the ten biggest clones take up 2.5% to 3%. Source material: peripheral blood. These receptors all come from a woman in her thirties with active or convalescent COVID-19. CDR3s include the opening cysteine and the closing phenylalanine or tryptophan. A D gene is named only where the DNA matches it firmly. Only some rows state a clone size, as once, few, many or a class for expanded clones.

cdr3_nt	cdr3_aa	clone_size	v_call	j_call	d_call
TGTGCCAGCAGCCAGGCGGGGACGCAGTATTTT	CASSQAGTQYF	.	TRBV14	TRBJ2-3	.
TGTGCCAGCAGTTACCGCGGAGCGACAGATACGCAGTATTTT	CASSYRGATDTQYF	.	TRBV6-5	TRBJ2-3	.
TGTGCCAGCAGCTTCACTCAGGGGAAGTTCGCTGAAGCTTTCTTT	CASSFTQGKFAEAFF	once	TRBV5-4	TRBJ1-1	.
TGTGCCAGCAGCGTAGATAGCTCTGGAAACACCATATATTTT	CASSVDSSGNTIYF	few	TRBV9	TRBJ1-3	.
TGTGCCAGCGCTACAGGGGGCTCACCCCTCCACTTT	CASATGGSPLHF	.	TRBV28	TRBJ1-6	TRBD1
TGTGCCAGCAGCTTAGGGCCGTACATGAACACTGAAGCTTTCTTT	CASSLGPYMNTEAFF	.	TRBV7-2	TRBJ1-1	.
TGTGCCAGCAGCGGAGGCGGTCCCTCGAACACCGGGGAGCTGTTTTTT	CASSGGGPSNTGELFF	.	TRBV5-5	TRBJ2-2	.
TGTGCCAGCAGCCAAGTAGGTGCAGGGCCCACCACTGAAGCTTTCTTT	CASSQVGAGPTTEAFF	.	TRBV14	TRBJ1-1	.
TGTGCCAGCAGCCATCAACGACTAGCACGGGAGACCCAGTACTTC	CASSHQRLARETQYF	once	TRBV3-1/TRBV3-2	TRBJ2-5	TRBD2
TGCGCCAGCAGCCAAGATTGGCCAGGGAATGAAAAACTGTTTTTT	CASSQDWPGNEKLFF	.	TRBV4-3	TRBJ1-4	.
TGTGCCAGTAGTCCACCGAGGGACAGGGGGCAGGAGCAGTACTTC	CASSPPRDRGQEQYF	.	TRBV19	TRBJ2-7	TRBD1
TGTGCCAGCAGCAAGTCGGGAAATGGCTACACCTTC	CASSKSGNGYTF	.	TRBV21-1	TRBJ1-2	.
TGCAGCGTTGAGTGGCAACAAGAGACCCAGTACTTC	CSVEWQQETQYF	.	TRBV29-1	TRBJ2-5	.
TGTGCCAGCAGTTTCAGGGGGGTCTACAATGAGCAGTTCTTC	CASSFRGVYNEQFF	.	TRBV28	TRBJ2-1	.
TGTGCCAGCAGTTCCTACAGCGGTCCTGGCTACACCTTC	CASSSYSGPGYTF	few	TRBV6-5	TRBJ1-2	.
TGTGCCAGCATCCCCTTCGACATACCGAACACTGAAGCTTTCTTT	CASIPFDIPNTEAFF	.	TRBV6-5	TRBJ1-1	.
TGTGCCAGCAGCAAAGGGGGGGTAGGGTGGCCCAATCAGCCCCAGCATTTT	CASSKGGVGWPNQPQHF	.	TRBV21-1	TRBJ1-5	.
TGTGCCAGCAGCTTAGACGGGCGGGGGAGCTCCTACGAGCAGTACTTC	CASSLDGRGSSYEQYF	.	TRBV7-2	TRBJ2-7	TRBD2
TGTGCCAGCAGCCACTCCGCCGGGACAGGGTACGGCACTGAAGCTTTCTTT	CASSHSAGTGYGTEAFF	.	TRBV14	TRBJ1-1	TRBD1
TGTGCCAGCAGCTTGCGCCACGGTCTTACAGGGGCCACGAACACTGAAGCTTTCTTT	CASSLRHGLTGATNTEAFF	.	TRBV5-5	TRBJ1-1	TRBD1
TGCGCCAGCAGCGGGGGTCCTACTTACCATGAGCAGTTCTTC	CASSGGPTYHEQFF	few	TRBV10-1	TRBJ2-1	.
TGCAGCGTTGCATCGCTCATGAGAGATACGCAGTATTTT	CSVASLMRDTQYF	.	TRBV29-1	TRBJ2-3	.
TGTGCCACCAGCTTACAGGATCAGCCCCAGCATTTT	CATSLQDQPQHF	.	TRBV15	TRBJ1-5	.
TGTGCTAGCAGCCCGGGACAGGGGTATGCAGATACGCAGTATTTT	CASSPGQGYADTQYF	.	TRBV7-7	TRBJ2-3	TRBD1
TGCAGCGTTGCCGACAGTTCCAACTATGGCTACACCTTC	CSVADSSNYGYTF	.	TRBV29-1	TRBJ1-2	.
TGTGCCAGCAGTTTTGCAGTCGGGGACAGGCGCGCCCTAGGACAAGAGACCCAGTACTTC	CASSFAVGDRRALGQETQYF	.	TRBV6-2/TRBV6-3	TRBJ2-5	TRBD1
TGTGCCAGCAGTTTATTTCAGCCCCCTAGCGGGGGGTACCAAGAGACCCAGTACTTC	CASSLFQPPSGGYQETQYF	.	TRBV27	TRBJ2-5	TRBD2
TGTGCCAGCAGCTTTAGCGGGGGGACTAACAATGAGCAGTTCTTC	CASSFSGGTNNEQFF	.	TRBV9	TRBJ2-1	TRBD2
TGTGCCAGCAGCCTCAGGGGTCCTCAGCCCCAGCATTTT	CASSLRGPQPQHF	.	TRBV5-8	TRBJ1-5	.
TGTGCCTGGAAGCCCCCGGGACAGGGAGGCTATGGCTACACCTTC	CAWKPPGQGGYGYTF	.	TRBV30	TRBJ1-2	TRBD1
TGTGCCAGCAGTCGGCGGACAGGCCCTGGGGATACGCAGTATTTT	CASSRRTGPGDTQYF	.	TRBV7-2	TRBJ2-3	TRBD1
TGTGCCACCAGCGGTAACAGGGGAGTACTAGCTGGGGCCAACGTCCTGACTTTC	CATSGNRGVLAGANVLTF	once	TRBV15	TRBJ2-6	TRBD1
TGTGCCTGGAGTGTCGGGCAGGGGCCCTACGAGCAGTACTTC	CAWSVGQGPYEQYF	.	TRBV30	TRBJ2-7	.
TGTGCCAGCAGCGAGCAGACTGTCACCGGGGAGCTGTTTTTT	CASSEQTVTGELFF	.	TRBV9	TRBJ2-2	.
TGTGCCAGCAGCCGACCCCTGGGGGGGGCAGAGACCCAGTACTTC	CASSRPLGGAETQYF	once	TRBV11-2	TRBJ2-5	.